The 24 T cell receptor beta chains given below trace back to one sample, sequenced in a study of beta chain features in type 1 diabetes (dated by TCRdb to 2017 to 2018). What the authors observed across the whole study: A moderate but significant shortening of TCRB CDR3 length was observed in type 1 diabetes patients in all four CD4+ subsets.

The antigens these receptors bind are not known. The protocol used for the library was the immunoSEQ multiplex PCR assay. The High Capacity cDNA Reverse Transcription Kit was used to reverse transcribe all of the isolated RNA, meaning that expressed TCRB transcripts were what got sequenced. The table was pulled from immuneACCESS by TCRdb, which kept in-frame rearrangements only. Such tables lose some clones; where checked, under half of the loss comes from unresolved V genes, and the rest has no known cause. Counted in this sample were 95,000 to 150,000 clones; roughly 17% of them appeared once. The ten largest make up 2.6% of the sample. Specimen: central memory CD4+ T cells from blood. These receptors originate from a man younger than 30 with type 1 diabetes.

In its sample, this clone was seen a few times. The CDR3 loop is CASSTLDSYEQYF. CDR3 nucleotide sequence: TGTGCCAGTAGTACCCTGGACAGCTACGAGCAGTACTTC. The V gene is TRBV19, the J gene TRBJ2-7; D is perhaps TRBD1 (6 bases). With 4 bases removed from V and 3 bases from J, the gap between germline ends came to 10 bases. Looked up from germline, CDR1 is LNHDA and CDR2 is SQIVND (reference sequence). The CDR3 is 13 amino acids.

The V and J genes are TRBV7-3 and TRBJ2-5; D not certain. Per germline, CDR1 SGHTA and CDR2 FQGTGA. The CDR3 loop spans 14 amino acids. V was clipped by 4 bases and J by 1 base, with 10 bases between them. This CDR3 reads CASSSNSLQETQYF. Written as DNA, the CDR3 is TGTGCCAGCAGCTCGAACAGTCTCCAAGAGACCCAGTACTTC.

This chain connects TRBV9 to TRBJ1-5; 8 bases fit TRBD1. This CDR3 region has 15 residues. The germline V gene has CDR1 SGDLS and CDR2 YYNGEE. The V segment lost 2 bases and the J segment 4 bases; nucleotides outside the gene matches: 5. CDR3 sequence: CASSVSGQENQPQHF. The DNA for the CDR3 is TGTGCCAGCAGCGTCTCGGGACAGGAGAATCAGCCCCAGCATTTT.

The chain employs TRBV2 and TRBJ2-7, with D perhaps assigned TRBD1 or TRBD2 (6 bases each). Trimming stripped 4 bases from V and 5 bases from J, with 12 bases between. CDR3 length equals 13 residues. The V gene's germline CDR1 is SNHLY and CDR2 FYNNEI. CDR3 in DNA: TGTGCCAGCAGTGGCGGGACACTCAACGAGCAGTACTTC. Translating it yields CASSGGTLNEQYF. Supplemented by reference TRBV2 and TRBJ2-7, the full variable domain reads EPEVTQTPSHQVTQMGQEVILRCVPISNHLYFYWYRQILGQKVEFLVSFYNNEISEKSEIFDDQFSVERPDGSNFTLKIRSTKLEDSAMYFCASSGGTLNEQYFGPGTRLTVT.

The chain carries TRBV7-9 and TRBJ2-7, with D maybe TRBD1 (6 bases). The V and J ends lost 3 bases and 2 bases respectively, with 11 bases between them. There are 14 residues in the CDR3. The germline gives CDR1 SEHNR, CDR2 FQNEAQ (reference sequence). DNA for the CDR3: TGTGCCAGCAGCTTCGAAACAGGGACCTACGAGCAGTACTTC. Its protein product is CASSFETGTYEQYF.

There are a few counts of this clone. The rearrangement uses TRBV25-1 and TRBJ2-1; D gene uncertain. V shed 5 bases and J shed 6 bases, with 11 bases lying between them. The V gene's germline CDR1 is MGHDK and CDR2 SYGVNS. The CDR3 covers 13 residues. The CDR3: CASSISMGNEQFF. As DNA, the CDR3 is TGTGCCAGCAGTATAAGCATGGGCAATGAGCAGTTCTTC.

The chain combines TRBV2 with TRBJ2-7; perhaps TRBD1 as D (6 bases). This CDR3 is built from 13 residues. In germline, CDR1 is SNHLY, CDR2 FYNNEI. V was pared by 7 bases and J by 0 bases, with 10 bases between. CDR3 sequence (DNA): TGTGCCAGCATTAGGGACACCTCCTACGAGCAGTACTTC. Its translation: CASIRDTSYEQYF.

The chain employs TRBV6-1 and TRBJ2-5; D is perhaps TRBD1 (6 bases). The V end was cut by 4 bases, the J end by 4 bases, with 10 bases between. The CDR3 sequence is 13 residues long. In germline, CDR1 is MNHNS, CDR2 SASEGT. The CDR3 loop reads CASSATGLETQYF. The DNA for the CDR3 is TGTGCCAGCAGTGCCACAGGGTTAGAGACCCAGTACTTC.

The V and J genes are TRBV28 and TRBJ2-7; the D is unclear. The CDR3 extends over 13 amino acids. V was shortened by 1 base and J by 3 bases, with 7 bases between the two germline ends. The germline V gene encodes CDR1 MDHEN and CDR2 SYDVKM. CDR3 protein: CASSLSQDYEQYF. In DNA, the CDR3 is TGTGCCAGCAGTTTATCTCAGGACTACGAGCAGTACTTC.

There are a few counts of this clone. The V and J genes are TRBV2 and TRBJ2-1; TRBD1 might be the D (6 bases). From germline, CDR1 is SNHLY and CDR2 FYNNEI. This CDR3 has 15 residues. Trimming took 0 bases from V and 4 from J, leaving 10 bases between them. CDR3: CASSEAGAGYNEQFF. CDR3 DNA sequence: TGTGCCAGCAGTGAAGCGGGGGCAGGGTACAATGAGCAGTTCTTC.

The chain carries TRBV15 and TRBJ2-3; TRBD2 is a possible D gene (6 bases). CDR3 length: 15 amino acids. The germline CDR1 and CDR2 sequences are LNHNV and YYDKDF (reference sequence). The ends were cut back, 5 bases at V and 6 bases at J, with 18 bases in the middle. The CDR3 bases are TGTGCCACCAGCCTCTCGTTAGGTCGGGGGGATACGCAGTATTTT. The encoded protein is CATSLSLGRGDTQYF.

V gene TRBV18 combines with J gene TRBJ2-7; 11 nucleotides match TRBD1. After removal of 5 bases from V and 4 bases from J, the junction contained 4 bases not matched to a gene. The CDR3 consists of 14 residues. CDR1 is KGHSH, CDR2 LQKENI, per germline. CDR3 loop: CASSSDRGLYEQYF. The CDR3 DNA follows: TGTGCCAGCTCATCGGACAGGGGGCTTTACGAGCAGTACTTC.

This clone was seen more than once but under ten times. This chain connects TRBV18 to TRBJ2-5, with D uncertain. V lost 2 bases and J 4 bases, leaving 8 bases between the germline ends. Germline CDR1 is KGHSH and CDR2 is LQKENI. This CDR3 is 13 amino acids long. The CDR3: CASSPGVPETQYF. CDR3 nucleotide sequence: TGTGCCAGCTCACCAGGGGTCCCAGAGACCCAGTACTTC.

This clone was recorded a few times. V usage is TRBV7-6 and J usage is TRBJ2-3, with D hard to call. CDR1 SGHVS and CDR2 FNYEAQ come from the germline V gene. The CDR3 is 11 residues long. Between the trimmed V and J ends, which lost 8 bases and 2 bases, there was a span of 5 bases. The CDR3 reads CASGYTDTQYF. The DNA of the CDR3 is TGTGCCAGCGGGTACACAGATACGCAGTATTTT.

This clone was seen a handful of times. The chain recombines TRBV15 with TRBJ2-5, with 7 bases fitting TRBD1. This CDR3 region has 12 residues. V dropped 4 bases and J dropped 4; count of bases not matched to a gene: 0. Germline V CDR1 and CDR2: LNHNV, YYDKDF (reference sequence). CDR3: CATSNRGETQYF. The DNA of the CDR3 is TGTGCCACCAGCAACAGGGGAGAGACCCAGTACTTC. The full variable domain, with the rest looked up from reference TRBV15 and TRBJ2-5, is DAMVIQNPRYQVTQFGKPVTLSCSQTLNHNVMYWYQQKSSQAPKLLFHYYDKDFNNEADTPDNFQSRRPNTSFCFLDIRSPGLGDTAMYLCATSNRGETQYFGPGTRLLVL.

The V and J genes are TRBV2 and TRBJ1-2, with a tentative D call TRBD1 (5 bases). Trimming took 8 bases from V and 2 from J, leaving 15 bases between them. Germline-derived CDR1 and CDR2 are SNHLY and FYNNEI. The CDR3 contains 14 residues. The CDR3 region has the DNA TGTGCCAGCCGGTCCCTGACAGCAAACTATGGCTACACCTTC. Amino acid sequence: CASRSLTANYGYTF.

This clone has only a few counts. J is TRBJ2-3 and V is TRBV5-1; tentatively, D is TRBD2 (6 bases). Germline V gene lookup returns CDR1 SGHRS and CDR2 YFSETQ. There are 15 residues in the CDR3. Trimming shortened V by 4 bases and J by 0 bases, and 12 bases separated the two germline ends. The CDR3 spells CASSHSGASTDTQYF. DNA for the CDR3: TGCGCCAGCAGCCATAGCGGAGCTAGCACAGATACGCAGTATTTT.

Here the CDR3 reads CSVGGQNQETQYF. In DNA, the CDR3 is TGCAGCGTTGGGGGGCAGAACCAAGAGACCCAGTACTTC. V and J are TRBV29-1 and TRBJ2-5; tentative D call: TRBD1 (6 bases). From germline, CDR1 is SQVTM and CDR2 ANQGSEA. The length of the CDR3 is 13 residues. V lost 4 bases and J 0 bases, leaving 9 bases between the germline ends.

This clone was observed a few times. The genes are TRBV6-1 and TRBJ2-3; 8 nucleotides agree with TRBD2. The CDR3 has 14 amino acids. Per the germline V gene, CDR1 is MNHNS and CDR2 is SASEGT. V lost 10 bases to trimming and J lost 1 base; unmatched junction nucleotides: 7. Here the CDR3 DNA reads TGTGCCACAAATAGCGGGGAAGGCACAGATACGCAGTATTTT. It yields the protein CATNSGEGTDTQYF.

There are a few counts of this clone. The rearrangement joins TRBV7-2 to TRBJ2-1; maybe TRBD2 (6 bases). CDR3 length: 12 amino acids. The germline CDR1 and CDR2 sequences are SGHTA and FQGNSA. The ends were cut back, 0 bases at V and 9 bases at J, with 6 bases in the middle. In nucleotides, the CDR3 is TGTGCCAGCAGCTTAGCCGGGGGTGAGCAGTTCTTC. Protein: CASSLAGGEQFF.

This clone was observed a few times. V is TRBV7-9 and J is TRBJ2-1, with TRBD2 matching over 10 bases. The CDR3 totals 14 residues. V shed 1 base, J shed 10 bases, and the junction held 4 bases outside the gene matches. Looked up from germline, CDR1 is SEHNR and CDR2 is FQNEAQ (reference sequence). Here the CDR3 reads CASSLGLAGAEQFF. The CDR3 DNA follows: TGTGCCAGCAGCTTAGGTCTAGCGGGGGCCGAGCAGTTCTTC.

This chain uses TRBV25-1 with TRBJ1-2, with D tentatively TRBD1 (5 bases). CDR1 and CDR2 from the germline V gene are MGHDK and SYGVNS. The CDR3 spans 15 residues. Deletions cut 3 bases from V and 4 bases from J, with 15 bases between. The CDR3 region is CASSEIADSFYGYTF. In DNA form, the CDR3 reads TGTGCCAGCAGTGAGATCGCCGACAGTTTCTATGGCTACACCTTC.

About this clone: This same CDR3 is encoded by further DNA sequences in the sample. The chain recombines TRBV27 with TRBJ2-3; 7 bases align to TRBD1. The CDR3 has 12 residues. V gave up 5 bases and J gave up 6 bases; unmatched junction bases: 2. Germline V gene lookup returns CDR1 MNHEY and CDR2 SMNVEV (reference sequence). CDR3 coding DNA: TGTGCCAGCAGTACACAGGGGGATACGCAGTATTTT. Amino acid sequence: CASSTQGDTQYF.

The table lists this clone with a few counts. V and J are TRBV2 and TRBJ2-5, with D unresolved. V lost 7 bases and J lost 8, with 20 bases in between. The CDR3 length is 14 residues. The germline gives CDR1 SNHLY, CDR2 FYNNEI. CDR3 in DNA: TGTGCCAGCATCCTCCTAGACGGTTTATACACCCAGTACTTC. This translates into CASILLDGLYTQYF.